This is a list of T cell receptor beta chains from one sample in a study of beta chain features in type 1 diabetes. Assay: immunoSEQ multiplex PCR; the TCRdb copy retains only in-frame clones and omits some. The table records over 150,000 clones, about 13% of them present only once. The sample taken for sequencing was central memory CD4+ T cells from blood. The source is a woman aged 18-29 years in good health. CDR3s include the opening cysteine and the closing phenylalanine or tryptophan. D genes are given only for firm matches. Where a row states a size, it is once, few, many or the class of an expanded clone; other rows omit it.

TRBJ2-2 | many | NA | TRBV7-9 | TGTGCCAGCAGCTTAGCGTTGGGGCCAGCGAACACCGGGGAGCTGTTTTTT | CASSLALGPANTGELFF
TRBJ1-5 | NA | TRBD1 | TRBV30 | TGTGCCTGGAGTGTATGGGACAGGGGGCGCAGTCAGCCCCAGCATTTT | CAWSVWDRGRSQPQHF
TRBJ1-5 | few | NA | TRBV7-2 | TGTGCCAGCAGCCCCCGGGGAAGCAATCAGCCCCAGCATTTT | CASSPRGSNQPQHF
TRBJ2-4 | few | NA | TRBV4-1 | TGCGCCAGCAGCCAAGACCAGGGCGAGTTACTAGCCAAAAACATTCAGTACTTC | CASSQDQGELLAKNIQYF
TRBJ2-7 | few | TRBD1 | TRBV29-1 | TGCAGCGCTACTACCGGGACAGGGAGGATCCACGAGCAGTACTTC | CSATTGTGRIHEQYF
TRBJ2-2 | few | NA | TRBV14 | TGTGCCAGCAGCCAAGTCACGAACACCGGGGAGCTGTTTTTT | CASSQVTNTGELFF
TRBJ2-1 | few | TRBD2 | TRBV4-2 | TGTGCCAGCAGCCAAGATCGATGGAGACTAGCGGGCTACAATGAGCAGTTCTTC | CASSQDRWRLAGYNEQFF
TRBJ1-1 | few | NA | TRBV30 | TGTGCCTGGAAATTCTTAAGGGGCGGGGATGAAGCTTTCTTT | CAWKFLRGGDEAFF
TRBJ1-4 | few | TRBD1 | TRBV19 | TGTGCCAGTAGAACCGGGACAGGGGCGACTAATGAAAAACTGTTTTTT | CASRTGTGATNEKLFF
TRBJ2-1 | NA | TRBD2 | TRBV10-3 | TGTGCCATCAGTGTAAGACTAGCGGGAGGCGAGCAGTTCTTC | CAISVRLAGGEQFF
TRBJ1-2 | few | NA | TRBV4-2 | TGTGCCAGCAGCTTGAAGGGAGTCGGCTATGGCTACACCTTC | CASSLKGVGYGYTF
TRBJ2-7 | few | TRBD2 | TRBV29-1 | TGCAGCGTTGAATTAAACGTAGCTAGCGGTGAGCAGTACTTC | CSVELNVASGEQYF
TRBJ1-5 | few | TRBD1 | TRBV28 | TGTGCCAGCAGTTCCCCTGGGACAGGGGAGGGTCAGCCCCAGCATTTT | CASSSPGTGEGQPQHF
TRBJ2-3 | few | TRBD2 | TRBV27 | TGTGCCAGCAGCTTCCAGAGCGGGATAAGCACAGATACGCAGTATTTT | CASSFQSGISTDTQYF
TRBJ2-7 | NA | NA | TRBV6-1 | TGTGCCAGCAGTGACTCCCTCTACGAGCAGTACTTC | CASSDSLYEQYF
TRBJ1-2 | few | NA | TRBV7-9 | TGTGCCAGCAGCTTAGGCGGAACAGGCGGTTATGGCTACACCTTC | CASSLGGTGGYGYTF
TRBJ2-7 | few | NA | TRBV5-1 | TGCGCCAGCAGCTTGGTCGTAGCCCCCTACGAGCAGTACTTC | CASSLVVAPYEQYF
TRBJ2-7 | NA | TRBD2 | TRBV27 | TGTGCCAGCGTTTCCCTTAGCGGGAGGTATAACGAGCAGTACTTC | CASVSLSGRYNEQYF
TRBJ2-3 | NA | NA | TRBV5-1 | TGCGCCAGCAGGTTCGGACTAGGGGGAACAGATACGCAGTATTTT | CASRFGLGGTDTQYF
TRBJ2-3 | few | NA | TRBV15 | TGTGCCACCAGCAGAGATCTTTCGGTGACAGATACGCAGTATTTT | CATSRDLSVTDTQYF
TRBJ1-1 | many | TRBD1 | TRBV10-3 | TGTGCCATCAGAAAAACAGGGGACACTGAAGCTTTCTTT | CAIRKTGDTEAFF
TRBJ2-1 | NA | TRBD2 | TRBV4-1 | TGCGCCAGCAGCCGGGGGACTAAAAATGAGCAGTTCTTC | CASSRGTKNEQFF
TRBJ2-7 | few | NA | TRBV7-2 | TGTGCCAGCAGCTCGGAGACAGCCTCCTACGAGCAGTACTTC | CASSSETASYEQYF
TRBJ2-1 | NA | NA | TRBV7-2 | TGCGCCAGCAGCCAAGATTTGGAGGGAGTGCTCTACAATGAGCAGTTCTTC | CASSQDLEGVLYNEQFF
TRBJ2-7 | NA | TRBD1 | TRBV6-6 | TGTGCCAGCAGTAACTACGGACAGGGAAACTCCTACGAGCAGTACTTC | CASSNYGQGNSYEQYF
TRBJ2-2 | many | NA | TRBV21-1 | TGTGCCAGCAGCGAACGGGACAGGGTTACCGGGGAGCTGTTTTTT | CASSERDRVTGELFF
TRBJ2-1 | few | NA | TRBV7-8 | TGTGCCAGCAGCTTGCAAATCGGTGAGCAGTTCTTC | CASSLQIGEQFF
TRBJ1-4 | NA | NA | TRBV30 | TGTGCCTGGAGTGTACAGGGTGGCGAAAAACTGTTTTTT | CAWSVQGGEKLFF
TRBJ1-1 | NA | TRBD1 | TRBV5-4 | TGTGCCAGCAGCGGGGGACAGGGTCTGAACACTGAAGCTTTCTTT | CASSGGQGLNTEAFF
TRBJ1-2 | NA | TRBD1 | TRBV30 | TGTGCCTGGAGAACTCAGGGGGCGCGAGGCTACACCTTC | CAWRTQGARGYTF
TRBJ2-6 | few | NA | TRBV5-1 | TGCGCCAGCAGCTTGTGGCTTGGGGCCAACGTCCTGACTTTC | CASSLWLGANVLTF
TRBJ2-2 | NA | TRBD2 | TRBV5-1 | TGCGCCAGCAGGAGATCCAGCGGGAGAATTCTCACCGGGGAGCTGTTTTTT | CASRRSSGRILTGELFF
TRBJ2-1 | few | NA | TRBV28 | TGTGCCAGCAGTCTCGGCGGGACGGCTGGGTACAATGAGCAGTTCTTC | CASSLGGTAGYNEQFF
TRBJ2-7 | few | NA | TRBV29-1 | TGCAGCGGCAAAAAGGGGGACACCTACGAGCAGTACTTC | CSGKKGDTYEQYF
TRBJ2-1 | NA | TRBD1 | TRBV2 | TGTGCCAGCAAAAGACAGGGGGATGAGCAGTTCTTC | CASKRQGDEQFF
TRBJ2-5 | NA | TRBD1 | TRBV6-5 | TGTGCCAGCAGTTACGACAGGGAAGAGACCCAGTACTTC | CASSYDREETQYF
TRBJ2-7 | few | TRBD2 | TRBV14 | TGTGCCAGCAGCCAGGGACTAGCGGGATTCTACGAGCAGTACTTC | CASSQGLAGFYEQYF
TRBJ2-1 | NA | NA | TRBV14 | TGTGCCAGCAGCCAAGAGGGCCGCTTCGGGCGGAGGGTCCTTAATGAGCAGTTCTTC | CASSQEGRFGRRVLNEQFF
TRBJ2-1 | NA | NA | TRBV30 | TGTGCCTGGAGTAAGCGGTCCGGCAATGAGCAGTTCTTC | CAWSKRSGNEQFF